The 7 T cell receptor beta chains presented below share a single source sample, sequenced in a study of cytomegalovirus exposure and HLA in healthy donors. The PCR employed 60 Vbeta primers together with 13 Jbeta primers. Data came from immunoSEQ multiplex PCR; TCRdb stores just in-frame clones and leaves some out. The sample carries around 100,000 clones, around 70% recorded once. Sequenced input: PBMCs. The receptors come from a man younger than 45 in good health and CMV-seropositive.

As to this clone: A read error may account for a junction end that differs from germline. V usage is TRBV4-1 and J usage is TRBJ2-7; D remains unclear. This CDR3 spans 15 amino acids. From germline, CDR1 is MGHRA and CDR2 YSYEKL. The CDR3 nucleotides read TGTGCCAGCAGCCAAGATCCGACTCCTTCCTACGAGCAGTACTTC. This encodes CASSQDPTPSYEQYF.

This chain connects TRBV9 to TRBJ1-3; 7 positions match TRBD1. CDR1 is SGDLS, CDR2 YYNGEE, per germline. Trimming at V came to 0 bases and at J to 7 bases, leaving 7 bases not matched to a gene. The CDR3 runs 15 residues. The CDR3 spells CASSVGVAGGNTIYF. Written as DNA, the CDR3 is TGTGCCAGCAGCGTAGGAGTTGCAGGGGGTAACACCATATATTTT.

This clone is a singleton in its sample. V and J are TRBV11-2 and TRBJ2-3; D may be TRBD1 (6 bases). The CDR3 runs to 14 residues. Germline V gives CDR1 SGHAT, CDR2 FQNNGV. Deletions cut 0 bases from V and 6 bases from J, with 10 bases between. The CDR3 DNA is TGTGCCAGCAGCTTAGACCAGGGGTTGGATACGCAGTATTTT. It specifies CASSLDQGLDTQYF.

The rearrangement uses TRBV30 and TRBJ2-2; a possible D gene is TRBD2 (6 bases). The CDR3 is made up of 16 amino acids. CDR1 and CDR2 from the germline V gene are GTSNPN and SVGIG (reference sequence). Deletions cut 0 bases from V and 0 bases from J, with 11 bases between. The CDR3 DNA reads TGTGCCTGGAGTGTAGCCAGGAGGGCGAACACCGGGGAGCTGTTTTTT. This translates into CAWSVARRANTGELFF.

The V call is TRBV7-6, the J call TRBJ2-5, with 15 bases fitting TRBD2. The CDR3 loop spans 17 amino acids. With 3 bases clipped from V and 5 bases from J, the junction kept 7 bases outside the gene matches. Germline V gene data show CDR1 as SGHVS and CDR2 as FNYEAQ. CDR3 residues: CASSLWTSGGALETQYF. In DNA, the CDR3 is TGTGCCAGCAGCTTGTGGACTAGCGGGGGGGCCTTGGAGACCCAGTACTTC.

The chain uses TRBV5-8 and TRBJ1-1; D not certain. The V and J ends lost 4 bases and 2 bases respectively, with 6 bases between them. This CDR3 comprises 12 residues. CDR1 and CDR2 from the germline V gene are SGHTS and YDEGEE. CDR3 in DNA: TGTGCCAGCAGCCACAGTAACACTGAAGCTTTCTTT. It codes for CASSHSNTEAFF. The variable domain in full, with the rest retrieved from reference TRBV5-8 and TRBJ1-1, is EAGVTQSPTHLIKTRGQQATLRCSPISGHTSVYWYQQALGLGLQFLLWYDEGEERNRGNFPPRFSGRQFPNYSSELNVNALELEDSALYLCASSHSNTEAFFGQGTRLTVV.

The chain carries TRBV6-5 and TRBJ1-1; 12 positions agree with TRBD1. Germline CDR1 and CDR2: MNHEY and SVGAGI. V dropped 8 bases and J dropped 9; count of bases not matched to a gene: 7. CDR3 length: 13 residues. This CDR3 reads CASRGTGGCQAFF. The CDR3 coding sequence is TGTGCCAGCCGTGGGACAGGGGGCTGCCAAGCTTTCTTT.